The 10 T cell receptor beta chains below were found in one sample sequenced in a study of blood T cell repertoires in COVID-19. Libraries were prepared by immunoSEQ multiplex PCR; TCRdb keeps only in-frame clonotypes and omits some of them. The data show approximately 100,000 clones, roughly nine tenths seen once. Sequencing was done on a sample of peripheral blood. The receptors shown here come from a woman of 80 years or more with acute or convalescent COVID-19.

This rearrangement joins TRBV5-1 to TRBJ1-1; D possibly corresponds to TRBD1 (6 bases). Germline V gene lookup returns CDR1 SGHRS and CDR2 YFSETQ. V lost 3 bases to trimming and J lost 3 bases, with 12 bases between them. This CDR3 region has 14 residues. CDR3 sequence (DNA): TGCGCCAGCAGCTCCAGGGGCGAGGACACTGAAGCTTTCTTT. This translates into CASSSRGEDTEAFF. The entire variable domain, with the rest obtained from reference TRBV5-1 and TRBJ1-1, is as follows: KAGVTQTPRYLIKTRGQQVTLSCSPISGHRSVSWYQQTPGQGLQFLFEYFSETQRNKGNFPGRFSGRQFSNSRSEMNVSTLELGDSALYLCASSSRGEDTEAFFGQGTRLTVV.

This chain links TRBV7-8 with TRBJ2-3; 9 nucleotides align to TRBD2. V trimming: 5 bases; J trimming: 0 bases; junction bases outside the gene matches: 3. This CDR3 region has 15 residues. Germline CDR1 and CDR2: SGHVS and FQNEAQ. The CDR3, as DNA: TGTGCCAGCAGCCCCCTAGCGGGAAGCACAGATACGCAGTATTTT. Its protein product is CASSPLAGSTDTQYF.

The rearrangement links TRBV7-9 to TRBJ2-7; the D gene is possibly TRBD2 (6 bases). Trimming took off 2 bases at V and 0 bases at J, with 11 bases between the two ends. The germline gives CDR1 SEHNR, CDR2 FQNEAQ (reference sequence). The CDR3 is 15 residues long. The chain's CDR3 is CASSLTTGGSYEQYF. CDR3 in DNA: TGTGCCAGCAGCTTAACTACCGGGGGCTCCTACGAGCAGTACTTC.

The chain links TRBV5-1 to TRBJ2-3, with TRBD2 identical over 8 bases. V was clipped by 4 bases and J by 2 bases; unmatched bases: 12. Germline CDR1 is SGHRS and CDR2 is YFSETQ. This CDR3 spans 17 amino acids. This CDR3 reads CASSRLGTSGDTDTQYF. The CDR3 bases are TGCGCCAGCAGCCGGTTGGGGACTAGTGGTGACACAGATACGCAGTATTTT.

The chain couples TRBV9 to TRBJ2-7; D is possibly TRBD1 (6 bases). The ends were cut back, 2 bases at V and 0 bases at J, with 15 bases in the middle. From germline, CDR1 is SGDLS and CDR2 YYNGEE. The CDR3 is 16 amino acids. CDR3 nucleotides: TGTGCCAGCAGCGTTGGAACAGGGTTGGGCTCCTACGAGCAGTACTTC. Its protein product is CASSVGTGLGSYEQYF.

The chain combines TRBV21-1 with TRBJ2-7; the table names TRBD2, a call not compared with the DNA. TRBV21-1 is a known pseudogene. The CDR3 is 17 amino acids. The CDR3 coding sequence is TGTGCCAGCAGCAAGGTGGGACTAGCGGAACCTTCCTACGAGCAGTACTTC. Its protein is CASSKVGLAEPSYEQYF.

The genes are TRBV11-2 and TRBJ2-1; D is unresolved. The V end lost 5 bases, the J end lost 6 bases, and 11 bases lay between the germline ends. Germline V gene lookup returns CDR1 SGHAT and CDR2 FQNNGV. This CDR3 contains 13 residues. In nucleotides, the CDR3 is TGTGCCAGCAGCGCCACAGACCTCAATGAGCAGTTCTTC. Encoded protein: CASSATDLNEQFF.

V and J are TRBV7-2 and TRBJ1-5, with no clear D. CDR1 and CDR2 from the germline V gene are SGHTA and FQGNSA. The CDR3 has 15 amino acids. Trimming took 5 bases from V and 1 from J, leaving 12 bases between them. This CDR3 is CASSKTVTSNQPQHF. CDR3 in DNA: TGTGCCAGCAGCAAAACAGTGACCAGCAATCAGCCCCAGCATTTT.

This chain connects TRBV24-1 to TRBJ2-1, with 9 bases identical to TRBD1. The V gene's germline CDR1 is KGHDR and CDR2 SFDVKD. The J segment lost 6 bases and the V segment lost 1 base, leaving 12 bases of the junction unmatched. The CDR3 is 18 amino acids. The CDR3 loop reads CATSDFPPGQGKPNEQFF. For the CDR3, the DNA is TGTGCCACCAGTGATTTTCCGCCGGGACAGGGAAAGCCCAATGAGCAGTTCTTC.

This clone turned up a few times. The chain combines TRBV2 with TRBJ1-6; perhaps TRBD1 as D (6 bases). The V gene lost 7 bases and the J gene lost 4 bases, with 14 bases spanning the gap. Germline V gene data show CDR1 as SNHLY and CDR2 as FYNNEI. This CDR3 spans 15 amino acids. The CDR3 DNA sequence: TGTGCCAGCAAGGAGACAGGAACTTATAATTCACCCCTCCACTTT. This gives the protein CASKETGTYNSPLHF.